This entry concerns a single T cell receptor (beta chain). As yet, its antigen is unknown. These data originate in a study of cytomegalovirus exposure and HLA in healthy donors. Study-level points and caveats: The study carried out a later analysis of TCR beta sequences. It associated some 18,000 of them with specific HLA alleles at a false discovery rate of 0.05. It was assumed in the presence/absence analyses that sequencing depth was roughly uniform across donors.

Germline CDR1 is SGHDT and CDR2 is YYEEEE. This CDR3 has 15 amino acids. V lost 0 bases to trimming and J lost 1 base, with 10 bases between them. The PCR ran on 60 Vbeta and 13 Jbeta primers. Original processing notes: Later, some 79 million unique TCR beta chains were counted in an analysis, and roughly 11 million of them were shared. TCRdb's copy holds only in-frame clones and misses some; the assay was immunoSEQ multiplex PCR. That table furnishes V, J and clone size, whereas the DNA furnished D and trimming. The sample shows about 150,000 clones, 70% to 85% of them seen only once. The sequenced material came from PBMCs. The receptor was derived from a man in his forties or fifties in good health and CMV-seropositive. V usage is TRBV5-6 and J usage is TRBJ1-1, with a weak D call TRBD1 (5 bases). CDR3 nucleotides: TGTGCCAGCAGCTTGGGCGACAGAGGGAACACTGAAGCTTTCTTT. Amino acids: CASSLGDRGNTEAFF.